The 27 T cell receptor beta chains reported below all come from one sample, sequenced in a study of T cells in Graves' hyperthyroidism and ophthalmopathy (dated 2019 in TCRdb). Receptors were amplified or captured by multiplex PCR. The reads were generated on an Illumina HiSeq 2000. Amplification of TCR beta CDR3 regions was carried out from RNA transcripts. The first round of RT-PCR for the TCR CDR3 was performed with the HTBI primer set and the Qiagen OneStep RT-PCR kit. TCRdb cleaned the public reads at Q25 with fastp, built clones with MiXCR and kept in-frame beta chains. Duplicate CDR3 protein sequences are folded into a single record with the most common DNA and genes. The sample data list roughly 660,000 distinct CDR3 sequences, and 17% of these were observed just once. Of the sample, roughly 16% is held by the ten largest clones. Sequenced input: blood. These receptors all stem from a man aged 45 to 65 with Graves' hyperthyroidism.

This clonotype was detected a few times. CDR3 residues: CASRRDLTSEAFF. CDR3 sequence (DNA): TGTGCCAGCAGAAGAGACCTGACTAGTGAAGCTTTCTTT. The gene calls are TRBV28 and TRBJ1-1; no clear D gene. This CDR3 has 13 residues. V was cut by 6 bases and J by 7 bases, with 15 bases left in between. Germline values: CDR1 MDHEN, CDR2 SYDVKM.

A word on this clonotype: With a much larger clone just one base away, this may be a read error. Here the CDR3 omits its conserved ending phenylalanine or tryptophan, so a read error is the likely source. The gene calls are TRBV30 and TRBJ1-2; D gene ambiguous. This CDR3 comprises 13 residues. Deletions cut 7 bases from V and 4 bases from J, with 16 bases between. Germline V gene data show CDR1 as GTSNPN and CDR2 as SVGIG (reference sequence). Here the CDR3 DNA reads TGTGCCTCCCGCCCAACTAGAGGCTATGGCTACACCCTC. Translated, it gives CASRPTRGYGYTL.

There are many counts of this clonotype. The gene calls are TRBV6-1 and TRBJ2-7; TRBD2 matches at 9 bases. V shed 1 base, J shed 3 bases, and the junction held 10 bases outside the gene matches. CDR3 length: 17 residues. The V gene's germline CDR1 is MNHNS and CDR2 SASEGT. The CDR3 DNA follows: TGTGCCAGCAGTGAAGTAGCCCCCGCGGGAGGGCTCTACGAGCAGTACTTC. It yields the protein CASSEVAPAGGLYEQYF.

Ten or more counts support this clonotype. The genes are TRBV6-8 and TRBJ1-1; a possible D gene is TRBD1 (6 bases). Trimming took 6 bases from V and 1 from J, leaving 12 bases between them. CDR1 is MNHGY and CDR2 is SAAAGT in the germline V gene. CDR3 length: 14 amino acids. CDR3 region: CASRTTQGNTEAFF. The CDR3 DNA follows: TGTGCCAGCAGAACGACACAGGGGAACACTGAAGCTTTCTTT.

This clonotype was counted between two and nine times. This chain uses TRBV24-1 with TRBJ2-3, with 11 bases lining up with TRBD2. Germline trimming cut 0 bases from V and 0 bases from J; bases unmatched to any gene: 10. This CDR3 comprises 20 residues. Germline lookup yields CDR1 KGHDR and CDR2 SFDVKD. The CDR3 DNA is TGTGCCACCAGTGATTTGTCCACTAGCGGGAGATTTACTAGCACAGATACGCAGTATTTT. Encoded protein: CATSDLSTSGRFTSTDTQYF.

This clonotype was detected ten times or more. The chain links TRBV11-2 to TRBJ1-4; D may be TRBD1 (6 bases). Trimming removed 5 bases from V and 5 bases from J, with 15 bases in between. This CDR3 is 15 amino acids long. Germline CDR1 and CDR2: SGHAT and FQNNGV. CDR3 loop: CASSPGQFGNEKLFF. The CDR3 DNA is TGTGCCAGCAGCCCAGGACAGTTTGGGAATGAAAAACTGTTTTTT.

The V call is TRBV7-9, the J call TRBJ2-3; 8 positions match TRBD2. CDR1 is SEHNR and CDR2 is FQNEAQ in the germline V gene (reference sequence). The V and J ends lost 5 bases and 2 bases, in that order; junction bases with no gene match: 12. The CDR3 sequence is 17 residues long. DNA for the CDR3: TGTGCCAGCAGCCGCTCTCTAGCGGGTTCTAACACAGATACGCAGTATTTT. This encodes CASSRSLAGSNTDTQYF.

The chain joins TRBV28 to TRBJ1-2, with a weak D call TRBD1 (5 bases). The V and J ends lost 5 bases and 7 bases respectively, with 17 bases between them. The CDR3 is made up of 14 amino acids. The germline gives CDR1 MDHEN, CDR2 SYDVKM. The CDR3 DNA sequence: TGTGCCAGCAGTGAACACGACAGATCGGGTGGCTACACCTTC. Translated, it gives CASSEHDRSGGYTF.

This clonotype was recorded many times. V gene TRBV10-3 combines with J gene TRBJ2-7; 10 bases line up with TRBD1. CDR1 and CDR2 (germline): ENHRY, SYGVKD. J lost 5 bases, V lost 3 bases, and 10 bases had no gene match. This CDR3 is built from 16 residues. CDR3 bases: TGTGCCATCAGTGAAACGACGGGACAGGGGTCCCACGAGCAGTACTTC. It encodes CAISETTGQGSHEQYF.

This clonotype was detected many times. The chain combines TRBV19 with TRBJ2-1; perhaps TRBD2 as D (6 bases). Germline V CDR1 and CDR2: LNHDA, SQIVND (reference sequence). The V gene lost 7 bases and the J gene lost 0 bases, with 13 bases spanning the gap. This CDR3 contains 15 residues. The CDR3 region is CASTGGDGSYNEQFF. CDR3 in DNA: TGTGCCAGTACCGGAGGGGATGGCTCCTACAATGAGCAGTTCTTC.

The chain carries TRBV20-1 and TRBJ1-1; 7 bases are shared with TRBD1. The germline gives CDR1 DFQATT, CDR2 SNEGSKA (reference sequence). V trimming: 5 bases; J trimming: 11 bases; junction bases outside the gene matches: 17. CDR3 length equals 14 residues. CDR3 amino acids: CSASHRDSPLRAFF. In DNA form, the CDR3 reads TGCAGTGCTTCCCACCGGGACAGCCCCCTTCGGGCTTTCTTT.

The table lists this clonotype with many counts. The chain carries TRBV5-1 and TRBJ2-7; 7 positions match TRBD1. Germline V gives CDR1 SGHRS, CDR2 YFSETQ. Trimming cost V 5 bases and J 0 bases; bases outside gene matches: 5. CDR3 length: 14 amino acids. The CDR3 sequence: CASSWDSDSYEQYF. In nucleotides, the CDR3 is TGCGCCAGCAGTTGGGACAGCGACTCCTACGAGCAGTACTTC.

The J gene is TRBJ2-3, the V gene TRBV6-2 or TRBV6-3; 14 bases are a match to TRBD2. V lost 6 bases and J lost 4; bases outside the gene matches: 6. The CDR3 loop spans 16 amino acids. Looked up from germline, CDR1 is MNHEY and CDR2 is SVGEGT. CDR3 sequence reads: CASRKGLAGASDTQYF. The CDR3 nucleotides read TGTGCCAGCAGGAAGGGACTAGCGGGAGCATCAGATACGCAGTATTTT.

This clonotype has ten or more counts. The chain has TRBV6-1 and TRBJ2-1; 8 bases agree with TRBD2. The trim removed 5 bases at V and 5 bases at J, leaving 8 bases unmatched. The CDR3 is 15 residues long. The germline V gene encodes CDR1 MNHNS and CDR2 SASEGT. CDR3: CASSSSRLANNEQFF. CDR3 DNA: TGTGCCAGCAGTTCCTCCCGACTAGCGAACAATGAGCAGTTCTTC.

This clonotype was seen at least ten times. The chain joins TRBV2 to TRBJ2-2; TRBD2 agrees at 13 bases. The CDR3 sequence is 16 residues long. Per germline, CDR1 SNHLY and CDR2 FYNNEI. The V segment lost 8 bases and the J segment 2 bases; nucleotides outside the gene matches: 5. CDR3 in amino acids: CASDGTSGENTGELFF. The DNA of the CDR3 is TGTGCCAGCGACGGGACTAGCGGGGAAAACACCGGGGAGCTGTTTTTT.

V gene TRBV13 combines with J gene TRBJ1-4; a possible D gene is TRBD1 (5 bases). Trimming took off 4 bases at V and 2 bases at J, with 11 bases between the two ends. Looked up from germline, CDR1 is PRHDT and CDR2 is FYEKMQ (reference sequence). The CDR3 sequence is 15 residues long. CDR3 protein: CASSSGTSTNEKLFF. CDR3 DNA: TGTGCCAGCAGCTCTGGGACGTCGACTAATGAAAAACTGTTTTTT.

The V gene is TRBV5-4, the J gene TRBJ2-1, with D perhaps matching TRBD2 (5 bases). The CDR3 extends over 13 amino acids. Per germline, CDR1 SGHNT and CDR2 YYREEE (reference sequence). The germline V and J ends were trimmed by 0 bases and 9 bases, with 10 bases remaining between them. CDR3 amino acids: CASSLEIRGEQFF. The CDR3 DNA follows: TGTGCCAGCAGCTTGGAAATTCGGGGTGAGCAGTTCTTC. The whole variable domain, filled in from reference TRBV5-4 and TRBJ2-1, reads ETGVTQSPTHLIKTRGQQVTLRCSSQSGHNTVSWYQQALGQGPQFIFQYYREEENGRGNFPPRFSGLQFPNYSSELNVNALELDDSALYLCASSLEIRGEQFFGPGTRLTVL.

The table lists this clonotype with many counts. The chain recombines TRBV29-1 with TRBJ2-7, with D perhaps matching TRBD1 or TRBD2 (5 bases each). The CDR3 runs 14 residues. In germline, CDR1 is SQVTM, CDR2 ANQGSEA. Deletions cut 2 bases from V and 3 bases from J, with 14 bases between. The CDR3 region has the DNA TGCAGCGTTGAACGTCGAGGGGCTGACTACGAGCAGTACTTC. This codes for CSVERRGADYEQYF.

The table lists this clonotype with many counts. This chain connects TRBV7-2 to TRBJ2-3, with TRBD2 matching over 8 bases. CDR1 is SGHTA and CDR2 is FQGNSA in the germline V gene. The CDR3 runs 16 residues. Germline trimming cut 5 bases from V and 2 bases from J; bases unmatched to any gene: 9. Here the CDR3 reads CASSAPTSGYTDTQYF. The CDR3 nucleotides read TGTGCCAGCAGCGCCCCAACTAGCGGCTACACAGATACGCAGTATTTT.

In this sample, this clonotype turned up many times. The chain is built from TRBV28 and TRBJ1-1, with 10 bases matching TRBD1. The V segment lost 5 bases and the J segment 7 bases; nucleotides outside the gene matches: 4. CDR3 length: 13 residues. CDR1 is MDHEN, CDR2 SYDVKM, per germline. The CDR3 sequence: CASSLWTGGEAFF. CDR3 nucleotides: TGTGCCAGCAGTCTTTGGACAGGGGGTGAAGCTTTCTTT.

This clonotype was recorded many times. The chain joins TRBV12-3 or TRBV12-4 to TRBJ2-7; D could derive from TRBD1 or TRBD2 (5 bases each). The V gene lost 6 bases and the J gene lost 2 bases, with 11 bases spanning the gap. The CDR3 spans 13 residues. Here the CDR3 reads CASSFVGAYEQYF. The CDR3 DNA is TGTGCCAGCAGCTTTGTGGGGGCCTACGAGCAGTACTTC.

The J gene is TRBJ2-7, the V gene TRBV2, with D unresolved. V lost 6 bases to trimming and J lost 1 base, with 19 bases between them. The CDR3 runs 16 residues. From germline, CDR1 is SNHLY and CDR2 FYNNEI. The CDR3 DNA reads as TGTGCCAGCAGCTTAGAAGCCCATGGCAGGTCCTACGAGCAGTACTTC. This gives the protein CASSLEAHGRSYEQYF.

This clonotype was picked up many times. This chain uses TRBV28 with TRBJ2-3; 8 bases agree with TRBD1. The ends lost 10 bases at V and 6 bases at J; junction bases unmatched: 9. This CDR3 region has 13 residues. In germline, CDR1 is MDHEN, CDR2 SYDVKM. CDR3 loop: CAILGQGADTQYF. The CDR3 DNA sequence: TGTGCCATCCTCGGTCAGGGGGCGGATACGCAGTATTTT. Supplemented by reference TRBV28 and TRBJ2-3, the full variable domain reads DVKVTQSSRYLVKRTGEKVFLECVQDMDHENMFWYRQDPGLGLRLIYFSYDVKMKEKGDIPEGYSVSREKKERFSLILESASTNQTSMYLCAILGQGADTQYFGPGTRLTVL.

DNA of the CDR3: TGTGCCAGTAGTACCTACGGAGCGGGAGGGTCTAATAATGAGCAGTTCTTC. The encoded protein is CASSTYGAGGSNNEQFF. The rearrangement links TRBV19 to TRBJ2-1; 10 bases map to TRBD2. The CDR3 covers 17 residues. The germline V gene has CDR1 LNHDA and CDR2 SQIVND (reference sequence). Unmatched junction bases numbered 13, after V lost 4 bases and J lost 7 bases. The full variable domain, rest sourced from reference TRBV19 and TRBJ2-1, is DGGITQSPKYLFRKEGQNVTLSCEQNLNHDAMYWYRQDPGQGLRLIYYSQIVNDFQKGDIAEGYSVSREKKESFPLTVTSAQKNPTAFYLCASSTYGAGGSNNEQFFGPGTRLTVL.

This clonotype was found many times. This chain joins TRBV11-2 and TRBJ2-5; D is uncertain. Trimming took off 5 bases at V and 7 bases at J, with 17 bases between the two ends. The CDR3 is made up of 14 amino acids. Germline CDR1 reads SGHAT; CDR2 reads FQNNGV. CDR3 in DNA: TGTGCCAGCAGCCTCGACTCAACCTGGGGGACCCAGTACTTC. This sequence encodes CASSLDSTWGTQYF.

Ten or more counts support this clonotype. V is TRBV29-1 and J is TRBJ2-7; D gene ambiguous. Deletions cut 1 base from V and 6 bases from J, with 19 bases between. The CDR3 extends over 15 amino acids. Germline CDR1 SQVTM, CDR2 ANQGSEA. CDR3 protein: CSVEGIGLHRLEQYF. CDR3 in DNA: TGCAGCGTTGAAGGAATAGGGCTTCATCGGCTCGAGCAGTACTTC.

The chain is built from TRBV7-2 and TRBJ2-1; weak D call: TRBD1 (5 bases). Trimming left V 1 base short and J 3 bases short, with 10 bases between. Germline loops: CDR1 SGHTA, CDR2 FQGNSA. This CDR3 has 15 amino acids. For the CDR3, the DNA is TGTGCCAGCAGCTTAGGGGGCGGAAACTACAATGAGCAGTTCTTC. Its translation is CASSLGGGNYNEQFF. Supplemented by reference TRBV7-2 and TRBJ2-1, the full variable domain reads GAGVSQSPSNKVTEKGKDVELRCDPISGHTALYWYRQSLGQGLEFLIYFQGNSAPDKSGLPSDRFSAERTGGSVSTLTIQRTQQEDSAVYLCASSLGGGNYNEQFFGPGTRLTVL.